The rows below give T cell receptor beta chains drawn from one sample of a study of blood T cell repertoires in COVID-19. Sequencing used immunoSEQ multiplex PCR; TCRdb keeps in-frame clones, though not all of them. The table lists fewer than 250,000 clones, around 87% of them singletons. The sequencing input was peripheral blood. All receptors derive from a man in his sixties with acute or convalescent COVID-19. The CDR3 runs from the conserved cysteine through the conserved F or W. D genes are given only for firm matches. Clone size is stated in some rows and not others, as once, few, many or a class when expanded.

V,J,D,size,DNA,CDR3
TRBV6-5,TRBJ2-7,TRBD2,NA,TGTGCCAGCAGGTCCGGGGGGGCAACTAGTGAGCAGTACTTC,CASRSGGATSEQYF
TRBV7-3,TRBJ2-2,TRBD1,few,TGTGCCAGCAGCTTAATAAGGGGACAGGGGAACACCGGGGAGCTGTTTTTT,CASSLIRGQGNTGELFF
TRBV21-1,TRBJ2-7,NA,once,TGTGCCAGCACCCCACCCCAGGGTAGCCACGAGCAGTACTTC,CASTPPQGSHEQYF
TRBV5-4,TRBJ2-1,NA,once,TGTGCCAGCAGTGGTGGGGGGGCCTCCTACAATGAGCAGTTCTTC,CASSGGGASYNEQFF
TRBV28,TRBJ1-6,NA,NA,TGTGCCAGCAGCAAAGCCCCTTCACCCCTCCACTTT,CASSKAPSPLHF
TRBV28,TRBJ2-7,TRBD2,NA,TGTGCCAGCAGCCTGGGGGCTAGCGGGGGGGCCGCGTACTTC,CASSLGASGGAAYF
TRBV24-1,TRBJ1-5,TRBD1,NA,TGTGCCACCAGTGACCCCGGGACAGATAGCAATCAGCCCCAGCATTTT,CATSDPGTDSNQPQHF
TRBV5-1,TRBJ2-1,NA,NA,TGCGCCAGCAGCTTGTTCAGGGTGGGTTCCTACAATGAGCAGTTCTTC,CASSLFRVGSYNEQFF
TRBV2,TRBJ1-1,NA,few,TGTGCCAGCAGTGAAGCGGTAGGGAGGAACACTGAAGCTTTCTTT,CASSEAVGRNTEAFF
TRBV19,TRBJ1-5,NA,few,TGTGCCAGTACCCCGGGAGGAGGAAACAATCAGCCCCAGCATTTT,CASTPGGGNNQPQHF
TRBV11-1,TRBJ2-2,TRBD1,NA,TGTGCCAGCAGAACTGACAGGGGCGGCGGGGAGCTGTTTTTT,CASRTDRGGGELFF
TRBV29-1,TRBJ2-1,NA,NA,TGCAGCGTTCCCTTCCCGAGGGGGGGGGTAGGCAATGAGCAGTTCTTC,CSVPFPRGGVGNEQFF
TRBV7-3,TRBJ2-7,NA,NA,TGTGCCAGCAGCTTAAGGGCGGGGATCACCTACGAGCAGTACTTC,CASSLRAGITYEQYF
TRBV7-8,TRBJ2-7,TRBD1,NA,TGTGCCAGCAGCTTACAGGACAGGGGGCCGTACGAGCAGTACTTC,CASSLQDRGPYEQYF
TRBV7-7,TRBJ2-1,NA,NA,TGTGCCAGCAGCTTATCCCCCAACAATGAGCAGTTCTTC,CASSLSPNNEQFF
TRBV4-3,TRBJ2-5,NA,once,TGCGCCAGCAGCCGGTATACTGGAGACAGGATCCAAGAGACCCAGTACTTC,CASSRYTGDRIQETQYF
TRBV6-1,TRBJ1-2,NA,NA,TGTGCCAGCAGTGAATGGAGGGGCAACTCTAACTATGGCTACACCTTC,CASSEWRGNSNYGYTF
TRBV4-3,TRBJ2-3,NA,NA,TGCGCCAGCAGCCTAGGACGGACAGTCACAGATACGCAGTATTTT,CASSLGRTVTDTQYF
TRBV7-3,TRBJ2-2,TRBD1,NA,TGTGCCAGCAGTTCAGTGGGGACAGCAAACACCGGGGAGCTGTTTTTT,CASSSVGTANTGELFF
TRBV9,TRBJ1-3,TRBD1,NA,TGTGCCAGCAGCGTATACGAGGGGACAGGGAGCTCTGGAAACACCATATATTTT,CASSVYEGTGSSGNTIYF
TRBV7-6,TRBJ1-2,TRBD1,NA,TGTGCCAGCAGCTTCAGCAGGGGGCGCGACTATGGCTACACCTTC,CASSFSRGRDYGYTF
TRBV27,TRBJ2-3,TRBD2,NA,TGTGCCAGCAGCCGTCGACTAGCGGAAACAGATACGCAGTATTTT,CASSRRLAETDTQYF
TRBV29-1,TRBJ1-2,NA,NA,TGCAGCGTTCAAAGGGGCTATGGCTACACCTTC,CSVQRGYGYTF
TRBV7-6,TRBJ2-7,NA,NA,TGTGCCAGCAGCTTAGGGTCAGGGGAGAGCTACGAGCAGTACTTC,CASSLGSGESYEQYF
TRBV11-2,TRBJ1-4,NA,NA,TGTGCCAGCAGCTTAGCCTCATGGGGGGGTCTGGGGACACGCGAAAAACTGTTTTTT,CASSLASWGGLGTREKLFF
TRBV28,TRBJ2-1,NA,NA,TGTGCCAGCGGGGAGGGGGGGCTCAACAATGAGCAGTTCTTC,CASGEGGLNNEQFF
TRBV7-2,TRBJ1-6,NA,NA,TGTGCCAGCAGCTTAGTCAGGGCCAGTGTTTCACCCCTCCACTTT,CASSLVRASVSPLHF
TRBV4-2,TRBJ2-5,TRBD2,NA,TGTGCCAGCAGCCAAGCCAGAGCGGGGGGGCCTCTGGAGACCCAGTACTTC,CASSQARAGGPLETQYF
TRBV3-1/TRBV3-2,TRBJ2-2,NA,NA,TGTGCCAGCACCCGGGGGGCCGGGGGCACCGGGGAGCTGTTTTTT,CASTRGAGGTGELFF